These 25 T cell receptor beta chains originate from one sample sequenced in a study of technical replicates of blood from a few donors. Here immunoSEQ multiplex PCR was the method, and the copy in TCRdb shows in-frame clones only, minus some. The sample consists of around 92,000 clones, about 94% of them appearing once. Sequences were obtained from T cells isolated from PBMCs. All receptors derive from a human donor in good health.

The chain carries TRBV5-1 and TRBJ1-2, with unresolved D. Trimming left V 5 bases short and J 6 bases short, with 14 bases between. The germline gives CDR1 SGHRS, CDR2 YFSETQ. This CDR3 has 13 amino acids. CDR3 sequence: CASRTEPSNGYTF. The CDR3 nucleotides are TGCGCCAGCAGAACAGAACCCTCTAATGGCTACACCTTC. Complete variable domain (other parts from reference TRBV5-1 and TRBJ1-2): KAGVTQTPRYLIKTRGQQVTLSCSPISGHRSVSWYQQTPGQGLQFLFEYFSETQRNKGNFPGRFSGRQFSNSRSEMNVSTLELGDSALYLCASRTEPSNGYTFGSGTRLTVV.

The chain recombines TRBV4-2 with TRBJ2-1; 7 bases fit TRBD1. The germline CDR1 and CDR2 sequences are LGHNA and YNFKEQ. Germline trimming cut 3 bases from V and 8 bases from J; bases unmatched to any gene: 10. The CDR3 loop spans 15 amino acids. The CDR3 region is CASSHGQEGFYEQFF. The DNA for the CDR3 is TGTGCCAGCAGCCATGGACAGGAAGGTTTCTATGAGCAGTTCTTC.

The DNA for the CDR3 is TGTGCCATCAGTGAGTCTAATTTACGAACTGGGACAGCTAGCAATCAGCCCCAGCATTTT. Translating it yields CAISESNLRTGTASNQPQHF. This chain links TRBV10-3 with TRBJ1-5; TRBD1 aligns across 7 bases. With V trimmed by 0 bases and J by 0 bases, 14 bases remained unmatched. CDR1 and CDR2 (germline): ENHRY, SYGVKD. CDR3 length: 20 residues.

The chain couples TRBV11-2 to TRBJ2-7, with 11 bases lining up with TRBD2. This CDR3 has 15 residues. Looked up from germline, CDR1 is SGHAT and CDR2 is FQNNGV. Unmatched junction bases numbered 2, after V lost 4 bases and J lost 0 bases. The CDR3 loop reads CASSYTSGSSYEQYF. DNA of the CDR3: TGTGCCAGCAGCTATACTAGCGGGAGCTCCTACGAGCAGTACTTC.

This chain connects TRBV27 to TRBJ2-5, with D maybe TRBD1 (5 bases). The CDR3 totals 15 residues. V lost 2 bases and J 3 bases, leaving 13 bases between the germline ends. Germline assignment: CDR1 MNHEY and CDR2 SMNVEV (reference sequence). CDR3: CASSLGPAGKETQYF. The CDR3 DNA follows: TGTGCCAGCAGTTTAGGCCCCGCAGGGAAAGAGACCCAGTACTTC.

The chain carries TRBV27 and TRBJ2-1; TRBD1 agrees at 7 bases. The CDR3 is 14 amino acids. Germline-derived CDR1 and CDR2 are MNHEY and SMNVEV (reference sequence). The J segment lost 4 bases and the V segment lost 4 bases, leaving 4 bases of the junction unmatched. CDR3: CASSWGQLYNEQFF. CDR3 sequence (DNA): TGTGCCAGCAGTTGGGGACAGCTTTACAATGAGCAGTTCTTC.

The CDR3 bases are TGTGCCAGCAGCGGGAGGACGGCCGGCAGGGGGCTAGATACGCAGTATTTT. It is translated as CASSGRTAGRGLDTQYF. V and J are TRBV2 and TRBJ2-3; possibly TRBD1 for D (8 bases). Germline V CDR1 and CDR2: SNHLY, FYNNEI. V lost 6 bases and J 5 bases, leaving 24 bases between the germline ends. The CDR3 is 17 amino acids.

The chain recombines TRBV2 with TRBJ2-5, with 10 bases that match TRBD2. The CDR3 sequence is 17 residues long. The V segment lost 6 bases and the J segment 7 bases; nucleotides outside the gene matches: 17. Germline values: CDR1 SNHLY, CDR2 FYNNEI. The CDR3 nucleotides read TGTGCCAGCAGGGCTATCCCAAAAACTAGCGGGAAAGGGACCCAGTACTTC. Its protein is CASRAIPKTSGKGTQYF.

The gene calls are TRBV7-2 and TRBJ2-1; 7 positions match TRBD2. The CDR3 covers 14 residues. Germline values: CDR1 SGHTA, CDR2 FQGNSA. The trim removed 3 bases at V and 2 bases at J, leaving 1 base unmatched. CDR3 amino acids: CASSFLAAYNEQFF. The CDR3 nucleotides are TGTGCCAGCAGCTTCCTAGCGGCCTACAATGAGCAGTTCTTC.

The rearrangement joins TRBV19 to TRBJ2-1; weak D call: TRBD2 (6 bases). The V end was cut by 6 bases, the J end by 4 bases, with 25 bases between. Germline assignment: CDR1 LNHDA and CDR2 SQIVND (reference sequence). This CDR3 is built from 18 residues. The DNA for the CDR3 is TGTGCCAGTAGCTCAGGGAGGCTCACCGTCGAGGGGTACAATGAGCAGTTCTTC. Translating it yields CASSSGRLTVEGYNEQFF.

The chain has TRBV6-5 and TRBJ2-7; 7 bases fit TRBD1. Losses at the gene ends were 2 bases for V and 0 bases for J; bases not matched to a gene: 4. This CDR3 has 15 amino acids. The V gene's germline CDR1 is MNHEY and CDR2 SVGAGI. CDR3 sequence reads: CASSYAGGSSYEQYF. CDR3 nucleotides: TGTGCCAGCAGTTACGCAGGGGGAAGCTCCTACGAGCAGTACTTC.

Only a few counts were recorded for this clone. The J gene is TRBJ1-3, the V gene TRBV7-9; 9 nucleotides match TRBD1. Unmatched junction bases numbered 7, after V lost 5 bases and J lost 8 bases. The CDR3 totals 14 residues. Germline CDR1 reads SEHNR; CDR2 reads FQNEAQ (reference sequence). The CDR3 reads CASSDSDRGDTIYF. The DNA for the CDR3 is TGTGCCAGCAGCGACTCGGACAGGGGAGACACCATATATTTT.

The chain links TRBV7-8 to TRBJ2-5, with D hard to call. This CDR3 region has 14 residues. CDR1 and CDR2 from the germline V gene are SGHVS and FQNEAQ. V was clipped by 5 bases and J by 2 bases, with 12 bases between them. The CDR3 protein is CASSIRLRQETQYF. The DNA for the CDR3 is TGTGCCAGCAGCATCCGTTTGCGGCAAGAGACCCAGTACTTC.

This chain connects TRBV5-5 to TRBJ2-1; D is possibly TRBD2 (7 bases). V lost 4 bases to trimming and J lost 13 bases, with 12 bases between them. This CDR3 contains 11 residues. Per the germline V gene, CDR1 is SGHKS and CDR2 is YYEKEE (reference sequence). CDR3 DNA: TGTGCCAGCAGCCGGGGGGCCGACCAGTTCTTC. It encodes CASSRGADQFF.

This sequence joins TRBV9 and TRBJ2-1; TRBD1 matches at 9 bases. The V gene's germline CDR1 is SGDLS and CDR2 YYNGEE. V lost 0 bases, J lost 7 bases, and 11 bases stayed unmatched. The CDR3 consists of 17 residues. The CDR3 DNA is TGTGCCAGCAGCGTAGAAGCGGACAGGGGTAACTGGAATGAGCAGTTCTTC. It translates to CASSVEADRGNWNEQFF.

V is TRBV10-1 and J is TRBJ2-1, with 10 nucleotides matching TRBD2. The CDR3 runs to 16 residues. In germline, CDR1 is WNHNN, CDR2 SYGVQD (reference sequence). The junction had 5 bases not matched to a gene; V was cut back by 0 bases and J by 6 bases. The CDR3 DNA sequence: TGCGCCAGCAGTGAGTCTGGGCTAGCGGGAGTCAATGAGCAGTTCTTC. It encodes CASSESGLAGVNEQFF.

Concerning this clone: At one boundary the junction diverges from the germline segment, which might be a read error. This chain connects TRBV10-3 to TRBJ2-7, with 7 nucleotides matching TRBD2. Germline CDR1 ENHRY, CDR2 SYGVKD. The CDR3 spans 13 residues. The chain's CDR3 is CAVSGTYSYEQYF. CDR3 coding DNA: TGTGCCGTCAGCGGGACTTACTCCTACGAGCAGTACTTC.

The chain combines TRBV14 with TRBJ2-2; TRBD2 matches 7 bases. Germline CDR1 reads SGHDN; CDR2 reads FVKESK. The CDR3 consists of 14 residues. With 2 bases clipped from V and 7 bases from J, the junction kept 4 bases outside the gene matches. The CDR3 nucleotides are TGTGCCAGCAGCCAATCCCCGGGGGGCGGGGAGCTGTTTTTT. Encoded protein: CASSQSPGGGELFF. Supplemented by reference TRBV14 and TRBJ2-2, the full variable domain reads EAGVTQFPSHSVIEKGQTVTLRCDPISGHDNLYWYRRVMGKEIKFLLHFVKESKQDESGMPNNRFLAERTGGTYSTLKVQPAELEDSGVYFCASSQSPGGGELFFGEGSRLTVL.

The chain has TRBV14 and TRBJ2-2, with no clear D. Trimming shortened V by 1 base and J by 4 bases, and 22 bases separated the two germline ends. Germline values: CDR1 SGHDN, CDR2 FVKESK. There are 19 residues in the CDR3. CDR3 nucleotide sequence: TGTGCCAGCAGCCAAGCGGAATGGTCCCGAACCTCAGGCACCGGGGAGCTGTTTTTT. Translating gives CASSQAEWSRTSGTGELFF. The variable domain in full, completed from reference TRBV14 and TRBJ2-2, reads EAGVTQFPSHSVIEKGQTVTLRCDPISGHDNLYWYRRVMGKEIKFLLHFVKESKQDESGMPNNRFLAERTGGTYSTLKVQPAELEDSGVYFCASSQAEWSRTSGTGELFFGEGSRLTVL.

The rearrangement links TRBV6-1 to TRBJ1-1; the D is unclear. V was shortened by 6 bases and J by 0 bases, with 8 bases between the two germline ends. Germline CDR1 is MNHNS and CDR2 is SASEGT. CDR3 size: 13 residues. CDR3 nucleotide sequence: TGTGCCAGCAGGGTACAAGTGAACACTGAAGCTTTCTTT. The encoded protein is CASRVQVNTEAFF.

The chain combines TRBV27 with TRBJ1-3; 7 bases line up with TRBD1. Germline lookup yields CDR1 MNHEY and CDR2 SMNVEV (reference sequence). With 2 bases clipped from V and 4 bases from J, the junction kept 5 bases outside the gene matches. CDR3 length: 15 residues. CDR3 sequence: CASSLRGPTGNTIYF. The CDR3 bases are TGTGCCAGCAGTTTAAGGGGGCCAACGGGAAACACCATATATTTT.

V and J are TRBV6-1 and TRBJ2-7, with D possibly matching TRBD1 (8 bases). CDR1 and CDR2 from the germline V gene are MNHNS and SASEGT. The CDR3 has 15 amino acids. Trimming pared 7 bases from V and 6 bases from J, leaving 22 bases between. The CDR3 here is CASTSGQGGVSEQYF. The CDR3 DNA reads as TGTGCCAGCACCTCTGGACAGGGAGGGGTTAGCGAGCAGTACTTC.

The chain carries TRBV15 and TRBJ2-7; 7 bases are shared with TRBD1. With 1 base clipped from V and 0 bases from J, the junction kept 3 bases outside the gene matches. The length of the CDR3 is 15 residues. Looked up from germline, CDR1 is LNHNV and CDR2 is YYDKDF (reference sequence). CDR3 sequence (DNA): TGTGCCACCAGCAGAGTTGAGGGGGCCTCCTACGAGCAGTACTTC. This sequence encodes CATSRVEGASYEQYF.

A single count supports this clone. The rearrangement joins TRBV7-6 to TRBJ2-3; 9 nucleotides line up with TRBD2. Germline V gene sequence: CDR1 SGHVS, CDR2 FNYEAQ. V lost 1 base to trimming and J lost 8 bases; unmatched junction nucleotides: 4. The CDR3 has 14 residues. The CDR3 spells CASSLEETSGTQYF. The CDR3 bases are TGTGCCAGCAGCTTAGAGGAGACTAGCGGTACGCAGTATTTT.

V usage is TRBV5-1 and J usage is TRBJ2-2; 7 bases agree with TRBD2. Germline V gives CDR1 SGHRS, CDR2 YFSETQ. J lost 3 bases, V lost 4 bases, and 9 bases had no gene match. This CDR3 region has 16 residues. CDR3 DNA: TGCGCCAGCAGCATCCGGGACTATAGGGACACCGGGGAGCTGTTTTTT. Translation: CASSIRDYRDTGELFF.